These 21 T cell receptor beta chains were all obtained from the same sample, sequenced in a study of cytomegalovirus exposure and HLA in healthy donors. PCR employed 60 Vbeta and 13 Jbeta primers. Data came from immunoSEQ multiplex PCR; TCRdb stores just in-frame clones and leaves some out. The sample records roughly 120,000 clones, 63% being singletons. The sequenced sample was PBMCs. These receptors all come from a man aged 35 to 55 in good health and CMV-seropositive.

This chain links TRBV19 with TRBJ1-5; 7 bases are a match to TRBD1. The CDR3 is 16 residues long. With V trimmed by 3 bases and J by 2 bases, 7 bases remained unmatched. In germline, CDR1 is LNHDA, CDR2 SQIVND (reference sequence). This CDR3 is CASSIWTGTGNQPQHF. The CDR3 coding sequence is TGTGCCAGTAGTATCTGGACAGGAACGGGCAATCAGCCCCAGCATTTT.

This chain uses TRBV5-4 with TRBJ2-7; a possible D gene is TRBD1 (6 bases). This CDR3 is 14 amino acids long. CDR1 and CDR2 (germline): SGHNT, YYREEE (reference sequence). The V and J ends lost 2 bases and 2 bases respectively, with 11 bases between them. The CDR3 region is CASSFSDRTYEQYF. DNA for the CDR3: TGTGCCAGCAGCTTTTCTGACAGGACCTACGAGCAGTACTTC.

The chain is built from TRBV29-1 and TRBJ2-5, with D hard to call. Trimming left V 4 bases short and J 5 bases short, with 14 bases between. The CDR3 extends over 13 amino acids. Germline-derived CDR1 and CDR2 are SQVTM and ANQGSEA. DNA of the CDR3: TGCAGCGTTGTGTCTCTACCGGTGGAGACCCAGTACTTC. Translating gives CSVVSLPVETQYF.

The chain joins TRBV9 to TRBJ2-6, with 11 bases aligning to TRBD2. Germline V gene sequence: CDR1 SGDLS, CDR2 YYNGEE. Unmatched junction bases numbered 6, after V lost 2 bases and J lost 2 bases. The CDR3 covers 18 residues. The CDR3 here is CASSVTSGGAAGANVLTF. The CDR3 bases are TGTGCCAGCAGCGTTACTAGCGGGGGAGCGGCTGGGGCCAACGTCCTGACTTTC.

The rearrangement joins TRBV28 to TRBJ2-7; TRBD2 matches 8 bases. This CDR3 region has 14 residues. Germline values: CDR1 MDHEN, CDR2 SYDVKM. After removal of 6 bases from V and 3 bases from J, the junction contained 7 bases not matched to a gene. The CDR3 loop reads CASSAGGGSYEQYF. CDR3 DNA sequence: TGTGCCAGCAGCGCCGGGGGGGGGAGCTACGAGCAGTACTTC.

The rearrangement joins TRBV6-5 to TRBJ1-5, with D maybe TRBD1 (6 bases). CDR3 length equals 14 residues. V was trimmed by 4 bases and J by 7 bases, leaving 14 bases between them. Germline V gene data show CDR1 as MNHEY and CDR2 as SVGAGI. The CDR3 loop reads CASSLQGLGQPQHF. The CDR3 nucleotides are TGTGCCAGCAGTTTACAGGGATTAGGGCAGCCCCAGCATTTT.

This chain links TRBV6-6 with TRBJ2-7, with 8 bases fitting TRBD1. Trimming took 6 bases from V and 6 from J; bases not matched to a gene: 7. The CDR3 sequence is 13 residues long. CDR1 MNHNY and CDR2 SVGAGI come from the germline V gene (reference sequence). In DNA, the CDR3 is TGTGCCAGCAGAATCGGACAGGGCACCGAGCAGTACTTC. Translating it yields CASRIGQGTEQYF.

As to this clone: The junction shows a germline mismatch at one end, possibly a read error. The chain carries TRBV6-5 and TRBJ2-7, with 13 bases lining up with TRBD2. This CDR3 comprises 15 residues. Germline CDR1 MNHEY, CDR2 SVGAGI. The CDR3 protein is CASSAITSGRAPLNF. Here the CDR3 DNA reads TGTGCCAGCAGTGCCATAACTAGCGGGAGGGCCCCGTTGAACTTC.

This clone was observed a handful of times. V usage is TRBV5-1 and J usage is TRBJ2-5; 11 bases are shared with TRBD2. CDR1 is SGHRS, CDR2 YFSETQ, per germline. V lost 4 bases, J lost 2 bases, and 7 bases stayed unmatched. This CDR3 spans 16 amino acids. CDR3 in amino acids: CASSLGVAGGQETQYF. The CDR3 DNA follows: TGCGCCAGCAGCCTGGGAGTAGCGGGGGGGCAAGAGACCCAGTACTTC.

The chain recombines TRBV5-1 with TRBJ1-2; D is uncertain. Between the trimmed V and J ends, which lost 2 bases and 6 bases, there was a span of 11 bases. Per the germline V gene, CDR1 is SGHRS and CDR2 is YFSETQ. This CDR3 has 13 residues. Here the CDR3 DNA reads TGCGCCAGCAGCTTTACAGTGGTCAATGGCTACACCTTC. Amino acids: CASSFTVVNGYTF.

The rearrangement joins TRBV6-5 to TRBJ2-7, with TRBD1 matching 7 bases. The CDR3 spans 13 residues. The germline V gene has CDR1 MNHEY and CDR2 SVGAGI. Trimming cost V 6 bases and J 2 bases; bases outside gene matches: 4. CDR3 in DNA: TGTGCCAGCAGACCCGGACAGGCCTACGAGCAGTACTTC. As protein: CASRPGQAYEQYF.

CDR3 DNA sequence: TGTGCCAGCAGCCCCCTGTCCTTTCGCCAAGAGACCCAGTACTTC. Translation gives CASSPLSFRQETQYF. This chain uses TRBV5-4 with TRBJ2-5, with D hard to call. Deletions cut 4 bases from V and 1 base from J, with 14 bases between. Germline assignment: CDR1 SGHNT and CDR2 YYREEE (reference sequence). This CDR3 is built from 15 residues.

This clone was counted a few times. The chain joins TRBV19 to TRBJ1-5; D unclear. Trimming stripped 5 bases from V and 0 bases from J, with 11 bases between. Germline CDR1 and CDR2: LNHDA and SQIVND (reference sequence). This CDR3 region has 15 residues. CDR3 sequence reads: CASSATGNSNQPQHF. The DNA of the CDR3 is TGTGCCAGTAGTGCGACGGGAAATAGCAATCAGCCCCAGCATTTT.

The V gene is TRBV29-1, the J gene TRBJ1-1, with D perhaps matching TRBD1 (6 bases). Trimming took 6 bases from V and 4 from J, leaving 18 bases between them. Germline lookup yields CDR1 SQVTM and CDR2 ANQGSEA. The CDR3 is 14 residues long. CDR3 bases: TGCAGCGTCCGACAGGAATCTGGGAGCACTGAAGCTTTCTTT. Residues: CSVRQESGSTEAFF. Full variable domain (outside the CDR3, taken from reference TRBV29-1 and TRBJ1-1): SAVISQKPSRDICQRGTSLTIQCQVDSQVTMMFWYRQQPGQSLTLIATANQGSEATYESGFVIDKFPISRPNLTFSTLTVSNMSPEDSSIYLCSVRQESGSTEAFFGQGTRLTVV.

This rearrangement joins TRBV5-6 to TRBJ1-2; 10 bases map to TRBD1. Unmatched junction bases numbered 7, after V lost 0 bases and J lost 5 bases. The germline gives CDR1 SGHDT, CDR2 YYEEEE. The CDR3 has 16 amino acids. The CDR3 nucleotides read TGTGCCAGCAGCTTGGGACAGGGGGCTCTATCTTATGGCTACACCTTC. Translation: CASSLGQGALSYGYTF.

The chain recombines TRBV4-2 with TRBJ2-2; 10 bases match TRBD2. CDR1 LGHNA and CDR2 YNFKEQ come from the germline V gene. CDR3 length: 19 residues. V lost 4 bases and J lost 6; bases outside the gene matches: 17. CDR3 protein: CASSRRGLAGEAYAGELFF. Written as DNA, the CDR3 is TGTGCCAGCAGCCGCCGGGGGCTAGCGGGAGAGGCGTACGCCGGGGAGCTGTTTTTT.

This clone was observed once. CDR3 sequence: CASSLRQATYEQYF. DNA for the CDR3: TGTGCCAGCAGCTTGCGACAGGCGACCTACGAGCAGTACTTC. V is TRBV5-6 and J is TRBJ2-7, with D possibly being TRBD1 (6 bases). CDR1 SGHDT and CDR2 YYEEEE come from the germline V gene. The CDR3 loop spans 14 amino acids. Trimming stripped 1 base from V and 2 bases from J, with 10 bases between.

This clone was seen a single time. The chain is built from TRBV10-2 and TRBJ2-5; 11 bases match TRBD2. The CDR3 loop spans 14 amino acids. CDR1 and CDR2 (germline): WSHSY, SAAADI. With V trimmed by 6 bases and J by 1 base, 1 base remained unmatched. The CDR3 spells CASRLAGGQETQYF. In DNA form, the CDR3 reads TGCGCCAGCAGGCTAGCGGGGGGCCAAGAGACCCAGTACTTC.

V is TRBV15 and J is TRBJ1-2; no firm D call. V lost 7 bases and J 2 bases, leaving 14 bases between the germline ends. This CDR3 contains 14 residues. From germline, CDR1 is LNHNV and CDR2 YYDKDF (reference sequence). The CDR3 nucleotides are TGTGCCACCACAGCTGGACTCGGAAACTATGGCTACACCTTC. This gives the protein CATTAGLGNYGYTF.

The V call is TRBV7-2, the J call TRBJ2-7; 9 positions match TRBD2. CDR3 length: 16 amino acids. Looked up from germline, CDR1 is SGHTA and CDR2 is FQGNSA. The V and J ends lost 1 base and 2 bases, in that order; junction bases with no gene match: 6. The CDR3 DNA follows: TGTGCCAGCAGCTTAGGGGGACTAGCATTCGCCTACGAGCAGTACTTC. Its protein is CASSLGGLAFAYEQYF. The full variable domain, in which reference TRBV7-2 and TRBJ2-7 provide the parts outside the CDR3, is GAGVSQSPSNKVTEKGKDVELRCDPISGHTALYWYRQSLGQGLEFLIYFQGNSAPDKSGLPSDRFSAERTGGSVSTLTIQRTQQEDSAVYLCASSLGGLAFAYEQYFGPGTRLTVT.

The CDR3 loop is CASGKGQGPQELFF. The CDR3 nucleotides are TGTGCCAGCGGGAAAGGACAGGGCCCTCAGGAGCTGTTTTTT. The chain uses TRBV7-9 and TRBJ2-2, with 8 bases lining up with TRBD1. Germline CDR1 is SEHNR and CDR2 is FQNEAQ (reference sequence). The junction had 12 bases not matched to a gene; V was cut back by 8 bases and J by 10 bases. The CDR3 is made up of 14 amino acids.